Listed here are 25 T cell receptor beta chains from one sample, sequenced in a study of response to subunit inactivated influenza vaccine (dated by TCRdb to between 2017 and 2018). Library preparation employed RT-PCR. Sequencer: Illumina HiSeq 2500. TCRdb reprocessing: public reads trimmed at Q25 with fastp, clones called with MiXCR, in-frame beta chains kept. Entries that share a CDR3 protein sequence are merged under the most common genes and DNA. The sample table contains a few hundred thousand distinct CDR3 sequences; only one count was recorded for 22% of them. Together, the top ten hold 10% of the sample. The starting material was PBMCs from blood, obtained around 22 months after vaccination. These receptors all come from a man between 50 and 75 years old who received an inactivated influenza vaccine. Donor details come from another sample of the same person, matched by shared clones.

This chain uses TRBV6-2 or TRBV6-3 with TRBJ2-1; D possibly corresponds to TRBD2 (6 bases). The V gene lost 5 bases and the J gene lost 7 bases, with 21 bases spanning the gap. Germline V gene lookup returns CDR1 MNHEY and CDR2 SVGEGT. The CDR3 has 16 residues. In DNA form, the CDR3 reads TGTGCCAGCAGTCCGATTCACCGGGACTCCCCTAATGAGCAGTTCTTC. It codes for CASSPIHRDSPNEQFF.

This clonotype was detected ten times or more. The CDR3 reads CASRAGGTGVSPLHF. The DNA for the CDR3 is TGTGCCAGCAGAGCCGGCGGGACAGGGGTTTCACCCCTCCACTTT. The rearrangement links TRBV2 to TRBJ1-6; 10 bases fit TRBD1. The ends lost 6 bases at V and 9 bases at J; junction bases unmatched: 8. This CDR3 spans 15 amino acids. Germline V CDR1 and CDR2: SNHLY, FYNNEI. Full variable domain (rest looked up from reference TRBV2 and TRBJ1-6): EPEVTQTPSHQVTQMGQEVILRCVPISNHLYFYWYRQILGQKVEFLVSFYNNEISEKSEIFDDQFSVERPDGSNFTLKIRSTKLEDSAMYFCASRAGGTGVSPLHFGNGTRLTVT.

CDR3 nucleotide sequence: TGTGCCAGCAGCCCTGCAAGCGGGAGTAGAGGAGATACGCAGTATTTT. Protein product: CASSPASGSRGDTQYF. The gene calls are TRBV11-2 and TRBJ2-3, with 8 bases matching TRBD2. CDR3 length: 16 residues. After removal of 5 bases from V and 5 bases from J, the junction contained 12 bases not matched to a gene. Germline V gives CDR1 SGHAT, CDR2 FQNNGV.

This clonotype was picked up a small number of times. J is TRBJ2-7 and V is TRBV7-2; tentative D call: TRBD1 (5 bases). CDR1 is SGHTA and CDR2 is FQGNSA in the germline V gene. The V end was cut by 6 bases, the J end by 9 bases, with 18 bases between. This CDR3 contains 13 residues. The CDR3 here is CASSNEFSGSQYF. The CDR3, as DNA: TGTGCCAGCAGTAATGAATTTTCAGGGTCGCAGTACTTC.

The rearrangement uses TRBV20-1 and TRBJ2-5, with 11 bases that match TRBD2. The CDR3 covers 15 residues. Per germline, CDR1 DFQATT and CDR2 SNEGSKA (reference sequence). V was pared by 2 bases and J by 5 bases, with 7 bases of the junction left unmatched. The CDR3 region is CSARLAGGPLETQYF. The CDR3 nucleotides read TGCAGTGCTAGACTAGCGGGGGGACCCTTGGAGACCCAGTACTTC.

Only a few counts were recorded for this clonotype. This chain uses TRBV5-1 with TRBJ2-3; 7 positions agree with TRBD1. V shed 0 bases, J shed 0 bases, and the junction held 13 bases outside the gene matches. The CDR3 runs 19 residues. The germline CDR1 and CDR2 sequences are SGHRS and YFSETQ. This CDR3 is CASSLVPLVRGYSTDTQYF. The CDR3 DNA is TGCGCCAGCAGCTTGGTCCCCCTAGTCAGGGGGTATAGCACAGATACGCAGTATTTT.

The rearrangement joins TRBV6-2 or TRBV6-3 to TRBJ2-7; a possible D gene is TRBD1 (6 bases). Deletions cut 7 bases from V and 2 bases from J, with 24 bases between. The CDR3 loop spans 17 amino acids. The germline gives CDR1 MNHEY, CDR2 SVGEGT. The CDR3 sequence is CASNARRTGHQTYEQYF. The CDR3, as DNA: TGTGCCAGCAACGCGCGGCGAACGGGACACCAGACCTACGAGCAGTACTTC.

The chain uses TRBV20-1 and TRBJ2-2; perhaps D is TRBD1 or TRBD2 (5 bases each). V shed 3 bases and J shed 5 bases, with 10 bases lying between them. CDR3 size: 13 residues. CDR1 and CDR2 from the germline V gene are DFQATT and SNEGSKA (reference sequence). The CDR3 DNA sequence: TGCAGTGCTAGCGAGGGGTCGACCGGGGAGCTGTTTTTT. It codes for CSASEGSTGELFF.

This clonotype was found once. V usage is TRBV6-2 or TRBV6-3 and J usage is TRBJ1-5; D not certain. The germline V gene encodes CDR1 MNHEY and CDR2 SVGEGT. The CDR3 length is 14 residues. The V gene lost 7 bases and the J gene lost 7 bases, with 17 bases spanning the gap. The CDR3 nucleotides are TGTGCCAGCACCCTTAAATCGAATGGGCAGCCCCAGCATTTT. Translation: CASTLKSNGQPQHF.

This clonotype has just a few counts. J is TRBJ1-1 and V is TRBV2, with D unclear. The CDR3 totals 15 residues. The germline V gene encodes CDR1 SNHLY and CDR2 FYNNEI. Trimming stripped 3 bases from V and 1 base from J, with 12 bases between. The CDR3 DNA sequence: TGTGCCAGCAGTGACGACCGGGCTCCGAACACTGAAGCTTTCTTT. Protein: CASSDDRAPNTEAFF.

The genes are TRBV2 and TRBJ2-3; D gene ambiguous. The CDR3 length is 14 residues. Trimming took off 7 bases at V and 0 bases at J, with 11 bases between the two ends. The V gene's germline CDR1 is SNHLY and CDR2 FYNNEI. DNA for the CDR3: TGTGCCAGCACCCCCGACGGGAGCACAGATACGCAGTATTTT. Its protein product is CASTPDGSTDTQYF.

The chain employs TRBV4-3 and TRBJ2-7; TRBD2 aligns across 9 bases. This CDR3 has 19 amino acids. Germline values: CDR1 LGHNA, CDR2 YSLEER. Trimming took 0 bases from V and 3 from J; bases not matched to a gene: 15. CDR3 in DNA: TGCGCCAGCAGCCAAGATGGAGCGGGGGGCCTCGGGGCTAACTACGAGCAGTACTTC. Protein: CASSQDGAGGLGANYEQYF.

This clonotype was detected ten times or more. The chain employs TRBV7-2 and TRBJ1-1; 7 bases agree with TRBD1. CDR1 is SGHTA, CDR2 FQGNSA, per germline. The CDR3 has 14 residues. V was pared by 1 base and J by 3 bases, with 2 bases of the junction left unmatched. The CDR3 sequence: CASSLDRGYTEAFF. DNA of the CDR3: TGTGCCAGCAGCTTAGACAGGGGATACACTGAAGCTTTCTTT.

Only one count was recorded for this clonotype. The chain employs TRBV7-9 and TRBJ1-2, with D hard to call. Germline V lookup: CDR1 SEHNR, CDR2 FQNEAQ (reference sequence). The CDR3 contains 13 residues. The V end was cut by 1 base, the J end by 5 bases, with 8 bases between. CDR3 sequence (DNA): TGTGCCAGCAGCTTAGGTGGCTGGTATGGCTACACCTTC. It translates to CASSLGGWYGYTF.

This chain connects TRBV3-1 to TRBJ2-5, with TRBD2 as a possible D gene (6 bases). The CDR3 runs 18 residues. Trimming took 4 bases from V and 2 from J, leaving 23 bases between them. CDR1 is LGHDT and CDR2 is YNNKEL in the germline V gene (reference sequence). The CDR3 region is CASSPQPRSGLSQETQYF. In nucleotides, the CDR3 is TGTGCCAGCAGCCCTCAACCTCGCTCCGGACTATCACAAGAGACCCAGTACTTC.

This clonotype was seen a few times. This chain links TRBV5-1 with TRBJ1-2, with 7 bases lining up with TRBD1. CDR3 length equals 14 residues. J lost 2 bases, V lost 5 bases, and 6 bases had no gene match. The germline CDR1 and CDR2 sequences are SGHRS and YFSETQ. Here the CDR3 reads CASRTVQGNYGYTF. The CDR3, as DNA: TGCGCCAGCAGAACCGTACAGGGGAACTATGGCTACACCTTC.

The V gene is TRBV30, the J gene TRBJ1-1; D remains unclear. Germline assignment: CDR1 GTSNPN and CDR2 SVGIG (reference sequence). The V end lost 0 bases, the J end lost 7 bases, and 15 bases lay between the germline ends. This CDR3 is built from 14 residues. The CDR3 sequence is CAWSVPGPSHEAFF. For the CDR3, the DNA is TGTGCCTGGAGTGTACCCGGGCCCTCCCATGAAGCTTTCTTT.

In this sample, this clonotype turned up a few times. The chain recombines TRBV4-1 with TRBJ1-6; D remains ambiguous. The V and J ends lost 4 bases and 16 bases respectively, with 11 bases between them. The CDR3 consists of 11 residues. CDR1 and CDR2 from the germline V gene are MGHRA and YSYEKL. CDR3: CASSREGGLHF. Here the CDR3 DNA reads TGCGCCAGCAGCCGGGAAGGTGGGCTCCACTTT.

This clonotype was recorded many times. This chain links TRBV24-1 with TRBJ1-1; 9 bases line up with TRBD1. Germline values: CDR1 KGHDR, CDR2 SFDVKD. This CDR3 region has 13 residues. V dropped 10 bases and J dropped 1; count of bases not matched to a gene: 3. This CDR3 is CATRTGENTEAFF. CDR3 sequence (DNA): TGTGCCACGCGGACAGGGGAGAACACTGAAGCTTTCTTT.

This clonotype showed up just a few times. The chain is built from TRBV10-3 and TRBJ2-7; D possibly uses TRBD1 or TRBD2 (5 bases each). The V and J ends lost 7 bases and 4 bases respectively, with 14 bases between them. The V gene's germline CDR1 is ENHRY and CDR2 SYGVKD. The CDR3 has 13 amino acids. CDR3 loop: CAIIRDLGYEQYF. The CDR3 DNA reads as TGTGCCATCATTCGGGACCTAGGGTACGAGCAGTACTTC.

This clonotype has at least ten counts. The chain employs TRBV7-9 and TRBJ2-1, with 8 bases lining up with TRBD2. The CDR3 consists of 16 residues. Per germline, CDR1 SEHNR and CDR2 FQNEAQ (reference sequence). J was trimmed by 0 bases and V by 4 bases; bases with no gene match: 5. CDR3 residues: CASSYGLAFSYNEQFF. The CDR3 DNA is TGTGCCAGCAGCTACGGACTAGCTTTCTCCTACAATGAGCAGTTCTTC.

The chain links TRBV19 to TRBJ2-1; 7 positions agree with TRBD1. Germline CDR1 reads LNHDA; CDR2 reads SQIVND (reference sequence). This CDR3 contains 14 residues. J lost 8 bases, V lost 3 bases, and 7 bases had no gene match. Here the CDR3 reads CASSIRQGSDEQFF. The CDR3 nucleotides are TGTGCCAGTAGTATCCGACAGGGTAGCGATGAGCAGTTCTTC.

This clonotype has a handful of counts. The DNA of the CDR3 is TGTGCCAGCAGCCAGGGACCTGAACTGACTGAAGCTTTCTTT. Its translation: CASSQGPELTEAFF. The genes are TRBV11-2 and TRBJ1-1; tentatively, D is TRBD1 (5 bases). The germline V and J ends were trimmed by 5 bases and 5 bases, with 15 bases remaining between them. This CDR3 is built from 14 residues. Germline CDR1 is SGHAT and CDR2 is FQNNGV.

The genes are TRBV20-1 and TRBJ2-2; TRBD1 is a possible D gene (5 bases). Trimming pared 2 bases from V and 11 bases from J, leaving 12 bases between. The CDR3 is made up of 12 amino acids. From germline, CDR1 is DFQATT and CDR2 SNEGSKA (reference sequence). CDR3 protein: CSARSRGHELFF. CDR3 nucleotide sequence: TGCAGTGCTAGATCCCGAGGACACGAGCTGTTTTTT.

This clonotype was seen a handful of times. One end of the junction fails to match germline, which may point to a read error. The chain is built from TRBV4-3 and TRBJ2-7; D perhaps matches TRBD2 (5 bases). The germline CDR1 and CDR2 sequences are LGHNA and YSLEER. The CDR3 is 14 residues long. This chain's CDR3 is CASSKDAGTDEQYF. CDR3 DNA: TGCGCCAGCAGCAAAGACGCGGGTACCGACGAGCAGTACTTC.